These T cell receptor beta chains were read from a single sample in a study of T-cell reconstitution after alpha-beta-depleted transplantation in children. TCRdb redid the calling of the PCR reads with MiXCR, one entry per CDR3 protein. This table has about 400,000 distinct CDR3 sequences, roughly 15% appearing once. The starting material was PBMCs, mostly from graft donor cells, obtained 360 days after TCRalphabeta/CD19-depleted stem cell transplant. Receptors originate from a boy under two years old who had a stem cell transplant for Wiskott-Aldrich syndrome, so the T cells may come from the graft donor. Each CDR3 is given without its conserved first and last residue.

j_gene: TRBJ2-1; len: 12; v_gene: TRBV20-1; CDR3aa: SVDSGKAYNEQF
j_gene: TRBJ2-7; len: 13; v_gene: TRBV7-2; CDR3aa: ASSRKAGTALEQY
j_gene: TRBJ2-4; len: 14; v_gene: TRBV13; CDR3aa: ASSLGGRAAKNIQY
j_gene: TRBJ2-7; len: 13; v_gene: TRBV10-3; CDR3aa: AISVSGLATYEQY
j_gene: TRBJ1-6; len: 10; v_gene: TRBV12-3/TRBV12-4; CDR3aa: ASALGVSPLH
j_gene: TRBJ2-1; len: 14; v_gene: TRBV27; CDR3aa: ASSWTSGGLYNEQF
j_gene: TRBJ2-2; len: 12; v_gene: TRBV6-2/TRBV6-3; CDR3aa: ASSNGLAIGELF
j_gene: TRBJ2-1; len: 13; v_gene: TRBV12-3/TRBV12-4; CDR3aa: ASTLSPGQGSEQF
j_gene: TRBJ2-1; len: 14; v_gene: TRBV10-3; CDR3aa: AIKKDAGNSGNEQF
j_gene: TRBJ2-2; len: 14; v_gene: TRBV9; CDR3aa: ASSATGPGLARELF
j_gene: TRBJ2-3; len: 14; v_gene: TRBV24-1; CDR3aa: ATSDSGLSPSDTQY
j_gene: TRBJ2-7; len: 9; v_gene: TRBV28; CDR3aa: ASRATYEQY
j_gene: TRBJ2-2; len: 11; v_gene: TRBV10-3; CDR3aa: VISNPLSAELF
j_gene: TRBJ1-6; len: 13; v_gene: TRBV5-6; CDR3aa: ASSLTGTENSPLH
j_gene: TRBJ2-1; len: 14; v_gene: TRBV6-5; CDR3aa: ASSSRLAGENNEQF
j_gene: TRBJ2-7; len: 13; v_gene: TRBV10-2; CDR3aa: ASSEMTGGGYEQY
j_gene: TRBJ2-3; len: 13; v_gene: TRBV6-2/TRBV6-3; CDR3aa: ASSYISHGTDTQY
j_gene: TRBJ1-4; len: 11; v_gene: TRBV7-2; CDR3aa: ASSPNHGSSLF
j_gene: TRBJ1-6; len: 13; v_gene: TRBV6-5; CDR3aa: ASSYRGQYNSPLH
j_gene: TRBJ2-6; len: 13; v_gene: TRBV6-2/TRBV6-3; CDR3aa: ASSGLNGGANVLT
j_gene: TRBJ2-5; len: 11; v_gene: TRBV15; CDR3aa: ATSREGGPTQY
j_gene: TRBJ2-7; len: 13; v_gene: TRBV7-2; CDR3aa: ASSLVTRASYEQY
j_gene: TRBJ2-7; len: 13; v_gene: TRBV11-2; CDR3aa: ASSRNLIFSYEQY
j_gene: TRBJ2-1; len: 13; v_gene: TRBV5-1; CDR3aa: ASSLGQPHYNEQF
j_gene: TRBJ1-1; len: 11; v_gene: TRBV6-5; CDR3aa: ASSSKGGAEAF
j_gene: TRBJ2-1; len: 10; v_gene: TRBV20-1; CDR3aa: SASSGLGEQF
j_gene: TRBJ2-1; len: 14; v_gene: TRBV4-3; CDR3aa: ASSQDWRGTYNEQF
j_gene: TRBJ2-1; len: 13; v_gene: TRBV3-1; CDR3aa: ASSQVIHSYNEQF
j_gene: TRBJ2-5; len: 11; v_gene: TRBV29-1; CDR3aa: SVGERFRETQY
j_gene: TRBJ2-1; len: 12; v_gene: TRBV19; CDR3aa: ASNYGTTYNEQF
j_gene: TRBJ2-2; len: 11; v_gene: TRBV10-3; CDR3aa: AISYDNTGELF
j_gene: TRBJ2-1; len: 15; v_gene: TRBV27; CDR3aa: ASSLYRGTESYNEQF
j_gene: TRBJ2-7; len: 11; v_gene: TRBV9; CDR3aa: ASSVIPDYEQY
j_gene: TRBJ2-2; len: 9; v_gene: TRBV29-1; CDR3aa: SVWENGELF
j_gene: TRBJ2-7; len: 12; v_gene: TRBV2; CDR3aa: ASSTRKGAYEQY
j_gene: TRBJ2-7; len: 11; v_gene: TRBV4-3; CDR3aa: ASSQGGHYEQY
j_gene: TRBJ2-7; len: 13; v_gene: TRBV5-1; CDR3aa: ASSLGIGISYEQY
j_gene: TRBJ2-1; len: 14; v_gene: TRBV28; CDR3aa: ASSLGGFGGYNEQF
j_gene: TRBJ2-5; len: 16; v_gene: TRBV3-1; CDR3aa: ASSQGTGIGVRRETQY
j_gene: TRBJ2-7; len: 8; v_gene: TRBV27; CDR3aa: ASTPIDQY
j_gene: TRBJ1-4; len: 13; v_gene: TRBV4-3; CDR3aa: ASSQGTGIGEKLF
j_gene: TRBJ2-5; len: 20; v_gene: TRBV4-1; CDR3aa: ASSQELLGSILAGGPQETQY
j_gene: TRBJ2-2; len: 14; v_gene: TRBV7-9; CDR3aa: ASSLDNIGNTGELF
j_gene: TRBJ2-2; len: 14; v_gene: TRBV12-3/TRBV12-4; CDR3aa: ASAPGTSQYTGELF
j_gene: TRBJ2-1; len: 12; v_gene: TRBV10-3; CDR3aa: AITRDRGYNEQF